This TCR beta chain was sequenced for a study of breast tumors, draining lymph nodes, adjacent tissues. Samples came from axillary lymph nodes draining the breast cancer. V lost 4 bases and J lost 2; bases outside the gene matches: 4. This CDR3 region has 15 residues. TCRdb passed the multiplex PCR reads through MiXCR, listing each CDR3 protein once. Of about 140,000 distinct CDR3 sequences listed, 30% to 35% are singletons. This clonotype was picked up many times. Sequencing used axillary lymph node tissue. V and J are TRBV12-3 or TRBV12-4 and TRBJ1-5, with 8 bases identical to TRBD1. The TCR comes from a female donor with breast cancer. Some clones in this sample may be carry-over from other donors' samples. CDR3 residues: CASSSTGVGNQPQHF. The CDR3 DNA sequence: TGTGCCAGCAGTTCGACAGGGGTCGGCAATCAGCCCCAGCATTTT.